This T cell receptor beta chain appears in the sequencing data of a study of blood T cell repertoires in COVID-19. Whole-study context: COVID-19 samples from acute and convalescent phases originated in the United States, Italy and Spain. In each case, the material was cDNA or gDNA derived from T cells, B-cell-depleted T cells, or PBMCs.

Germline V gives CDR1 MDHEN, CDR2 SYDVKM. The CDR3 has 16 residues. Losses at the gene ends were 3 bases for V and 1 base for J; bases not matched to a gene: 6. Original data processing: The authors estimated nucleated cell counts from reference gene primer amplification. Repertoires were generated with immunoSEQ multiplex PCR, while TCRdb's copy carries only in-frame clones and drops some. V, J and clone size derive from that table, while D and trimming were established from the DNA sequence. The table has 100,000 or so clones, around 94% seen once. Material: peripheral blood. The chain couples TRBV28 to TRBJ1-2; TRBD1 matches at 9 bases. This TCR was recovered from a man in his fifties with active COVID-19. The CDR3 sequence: CASSFPGQGGNYGYTF. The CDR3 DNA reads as TGTGCCAGCAGTTTTCCGGGACAGGGCGGTAACTATGGCTACACCTTC.